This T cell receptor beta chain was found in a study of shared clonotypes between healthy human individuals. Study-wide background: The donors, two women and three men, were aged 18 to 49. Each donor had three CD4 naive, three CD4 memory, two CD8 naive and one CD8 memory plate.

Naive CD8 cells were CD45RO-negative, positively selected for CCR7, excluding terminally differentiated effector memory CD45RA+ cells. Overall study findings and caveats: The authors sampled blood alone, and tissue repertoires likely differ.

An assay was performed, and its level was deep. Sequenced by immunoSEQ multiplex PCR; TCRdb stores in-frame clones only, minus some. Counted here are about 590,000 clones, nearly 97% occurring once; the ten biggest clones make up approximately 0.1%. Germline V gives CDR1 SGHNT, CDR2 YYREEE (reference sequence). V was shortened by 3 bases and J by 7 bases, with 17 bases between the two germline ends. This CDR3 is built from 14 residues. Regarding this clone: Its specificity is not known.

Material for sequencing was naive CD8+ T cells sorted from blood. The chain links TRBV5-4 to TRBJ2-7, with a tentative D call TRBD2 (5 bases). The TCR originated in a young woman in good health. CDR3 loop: CASSWSYSRREQYF. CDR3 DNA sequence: TGTGCCAGCAGCTGGAGTTACTCAAGGAGGGAGCAGTACTTC.